This entry features one T cell receptor beta chain sequence. Its matching antigen is unknown. The data were obtained in a study of vaccination effects on CD4 cells after COVID-19. Viral peptide pools were used in the ViraFEST assay to expand antigen-specific CD4+ T cells, and sequencing came afterward. Culture proceeded for nine to ten days, and CD4+ T cells were then isolated. Two doses of BNT162b2 or mRNA-1273 vaccine were administered to participants. Half the medium was swapped for IL-2 medium on days 3 and 7. The assay was immunoSEQ multiplex PCR, and TCRdb's table has in-frame clones only and misses some. The table lists roughly 43,000 clones, over 60% of them singletons. Germline assignment: CDR1 MNHEY and CDR2 SVGAGI. The CDR3 has 12 amino acids. Between the trimmed V and J ends, which lost 6 bases and 8 bases, there was a span of 13 bases.

The clonotype originates from a human donor who received a COVID-19 vaccine. The chain has TRBV6-5 and TRBJ1-1, with unresolved D. The input for sequencing was CD4+ T cells from PBMCs cultured with HCoV-OC43 spike peptides, taken after COVID-19 vaccination. Indicated subset: HCoV-OC43 spike overlapping peptide pool stimulation. CDR3 bases: TGTGCCAGCAGCCCCCACCGGCAGGAAGCTTTCTTT. Its protein is CASSPHRQEAFF.